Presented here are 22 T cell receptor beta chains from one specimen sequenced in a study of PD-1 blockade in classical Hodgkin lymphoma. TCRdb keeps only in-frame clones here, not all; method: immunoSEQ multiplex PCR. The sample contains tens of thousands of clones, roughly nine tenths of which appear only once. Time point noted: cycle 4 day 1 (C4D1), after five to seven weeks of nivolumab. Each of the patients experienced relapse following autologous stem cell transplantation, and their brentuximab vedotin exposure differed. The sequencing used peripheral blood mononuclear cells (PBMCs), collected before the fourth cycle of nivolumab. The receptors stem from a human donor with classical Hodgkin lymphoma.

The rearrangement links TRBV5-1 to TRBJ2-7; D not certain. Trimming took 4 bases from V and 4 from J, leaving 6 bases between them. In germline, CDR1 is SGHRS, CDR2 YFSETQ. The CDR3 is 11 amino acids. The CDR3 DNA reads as TGCGCCAGCAGCGCTACTTACGAGCAGTACTTC. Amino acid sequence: CASSATYEQYF.

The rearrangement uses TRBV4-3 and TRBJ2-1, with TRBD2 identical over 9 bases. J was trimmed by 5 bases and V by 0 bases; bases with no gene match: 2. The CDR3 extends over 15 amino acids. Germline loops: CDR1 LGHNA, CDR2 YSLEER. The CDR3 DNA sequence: TGCGCCAGCAGCCAAGAGCTAGCGGGGAACAATGAGCAGTTCTTC. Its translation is CASSQELAGNNEQFF.

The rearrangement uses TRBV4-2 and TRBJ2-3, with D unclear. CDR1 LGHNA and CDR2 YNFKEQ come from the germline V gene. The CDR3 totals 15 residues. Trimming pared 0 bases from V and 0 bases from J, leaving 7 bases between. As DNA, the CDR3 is TGTGCCAGCAGCCAAGATACTGGTAGCACAGATACGCAGTATTTT. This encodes CASSQDTGSTDTQYF.

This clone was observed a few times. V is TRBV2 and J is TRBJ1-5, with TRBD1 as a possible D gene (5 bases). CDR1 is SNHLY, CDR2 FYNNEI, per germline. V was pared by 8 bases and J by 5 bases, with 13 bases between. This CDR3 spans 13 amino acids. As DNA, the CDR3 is TGTGCCAGCGTAAGCGGAGGGGATCAGCCCCAGCATTTT. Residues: CASVSGGDQPQHF.

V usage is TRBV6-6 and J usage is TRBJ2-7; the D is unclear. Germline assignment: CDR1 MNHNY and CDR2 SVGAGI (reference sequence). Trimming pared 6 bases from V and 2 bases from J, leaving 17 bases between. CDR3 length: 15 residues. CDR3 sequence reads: CASSHLSQNTYEQYF. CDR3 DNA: TGTGCCAGCAGCCACCTGAGCCAAAACACCTACGAGCAGTACTTC.

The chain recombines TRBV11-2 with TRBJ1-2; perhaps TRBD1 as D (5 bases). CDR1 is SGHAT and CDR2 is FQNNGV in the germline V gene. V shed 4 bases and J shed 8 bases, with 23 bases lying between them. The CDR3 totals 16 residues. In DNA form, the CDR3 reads TGTGCCAGCAGCTCCCTTTCCGGGACTCCTAAGGAAGGCTACACCTTC. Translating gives CASSSLSGTPKEGYTF.

Here the CDR3 DNA reads TGTGCCAGCAGCCAGGGGCCGCAAGAGACCCAGTACTTC. Translation gives CASSQGPQETQYF. The V call is TRBV27, the J call TRBJ2-5; tentatively, D is TRBD1 (6 bases). This CDR3 contains 13 residues. The V end lost 6 bases, the J end lost 2 bases, and 10 bases lay between the germline ends. The V gene's germline CDR1 is MNHEY and CDR2 SMNVEV (reference sequence).

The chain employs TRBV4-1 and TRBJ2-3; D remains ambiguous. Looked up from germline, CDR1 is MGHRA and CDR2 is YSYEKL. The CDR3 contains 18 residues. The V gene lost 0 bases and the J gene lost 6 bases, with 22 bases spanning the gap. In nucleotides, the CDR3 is TGCGCCAGCAGCCAAGAAAGAGTCGCCATTCGTGGTTCTGATACGCAGTATTTT. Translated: CASSQERVAIRGSDTQYF.

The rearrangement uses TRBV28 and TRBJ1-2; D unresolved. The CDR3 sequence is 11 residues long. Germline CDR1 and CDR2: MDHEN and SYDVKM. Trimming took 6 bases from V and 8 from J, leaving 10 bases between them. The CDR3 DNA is TGTGCCAGCAGCCCCCAAAAGGGCTACACCTTC. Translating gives CASSPQKGYTF.

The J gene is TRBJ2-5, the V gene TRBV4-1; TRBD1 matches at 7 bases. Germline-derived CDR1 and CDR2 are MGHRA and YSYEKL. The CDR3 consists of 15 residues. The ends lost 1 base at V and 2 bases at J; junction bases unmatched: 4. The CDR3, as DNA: TGCGCCAGCAGCCAAGGAGGGACAGCACAAGAGACCCAGTACTTC. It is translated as CASSQGGTAQETQYF.

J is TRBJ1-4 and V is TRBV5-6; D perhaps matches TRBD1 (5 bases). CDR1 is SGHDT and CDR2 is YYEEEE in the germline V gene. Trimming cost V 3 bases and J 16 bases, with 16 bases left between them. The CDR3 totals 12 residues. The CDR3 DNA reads TGTGCCAGCAGCTCGGGTGGACAATCCCCGTTTTTT. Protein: CASSSGGQSPFF.

The CDR3 loop reads CASSPLETEAFF. In DNA, the CDR3 is TGTGCCAGCTCACCACTAGAGACTGAAGCTTTCTTT. This rearrangement joins TRBV18 to TRBJ1-1; no clear D gene. Trimming stripped 1 base from V and 5 bases from J, with 5 bases between. Germline CDR1 is KGHSH and CDR2 is LQKENI. The length of the CDR3 is 12 residues.

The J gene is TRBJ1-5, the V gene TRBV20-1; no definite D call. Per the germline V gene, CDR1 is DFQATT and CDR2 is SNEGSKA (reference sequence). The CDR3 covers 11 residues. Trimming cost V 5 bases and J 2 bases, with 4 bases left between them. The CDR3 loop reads CSARGNQPQHF. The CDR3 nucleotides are TGCAGTGCTCGAGGCAATCAGCCCCAGCATTTT.

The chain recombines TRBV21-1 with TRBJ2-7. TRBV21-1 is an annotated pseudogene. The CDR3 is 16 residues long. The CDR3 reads CASSKAGGANRDEQYF. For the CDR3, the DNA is TGTGCCAGCAGCAAAGCGGGGGGCGCGAATAGGGACGAGCAGTACTTC.

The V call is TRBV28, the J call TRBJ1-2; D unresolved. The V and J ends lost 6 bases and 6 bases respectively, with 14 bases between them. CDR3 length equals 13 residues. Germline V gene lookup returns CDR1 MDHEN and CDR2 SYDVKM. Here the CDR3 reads CASRPDPRNGYTF. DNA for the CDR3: TGTGCCAGCAGACCCGACCCTCGTAATGGCTACACCTTC.

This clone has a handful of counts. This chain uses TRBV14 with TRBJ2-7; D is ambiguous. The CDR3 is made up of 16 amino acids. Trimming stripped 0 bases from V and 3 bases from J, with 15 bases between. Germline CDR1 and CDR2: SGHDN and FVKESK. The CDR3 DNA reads TGTGCCAGCAGCCAAGAGGTGGCTTACCTCTTCTACGAGCAGTACTTC. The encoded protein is CASSQEVAYLFYEQYF.

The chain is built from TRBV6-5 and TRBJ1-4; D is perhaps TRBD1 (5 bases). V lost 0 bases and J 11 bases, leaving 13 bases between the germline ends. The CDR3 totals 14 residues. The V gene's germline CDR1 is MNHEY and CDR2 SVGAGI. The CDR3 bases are TGTGCCAGCAGTTACTCGGCATACCGGGACAAACTGTTTTTT. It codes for CASSYSAYRDKLFF.

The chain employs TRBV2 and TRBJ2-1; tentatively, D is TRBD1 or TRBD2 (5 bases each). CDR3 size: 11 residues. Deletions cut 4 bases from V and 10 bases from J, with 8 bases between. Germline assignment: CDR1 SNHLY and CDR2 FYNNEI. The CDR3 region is CASSGGGEQFF. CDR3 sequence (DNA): TGTGCCAGCAGTGGGGGCGGGGAGCAGTTCTTC.

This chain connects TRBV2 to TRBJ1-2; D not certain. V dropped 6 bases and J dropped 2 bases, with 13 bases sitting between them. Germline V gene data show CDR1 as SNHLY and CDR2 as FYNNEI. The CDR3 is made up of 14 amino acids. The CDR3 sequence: CASSHRTENYGYTF. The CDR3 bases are TGTGCCAGCAGCCACCGGACTGAGAACTATGGCTACACCTTC. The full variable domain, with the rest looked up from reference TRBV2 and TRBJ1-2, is EPEVTQTPSHQVTQMGQEVILRCVPISNHLYFYWYRQILGQKVEFLVSFYNNEISEKSEIFDDQFSVERPDGSNFTLKIRSTKLEDSAMYFCASSHRTENYGYTFGSGTRLTVV.

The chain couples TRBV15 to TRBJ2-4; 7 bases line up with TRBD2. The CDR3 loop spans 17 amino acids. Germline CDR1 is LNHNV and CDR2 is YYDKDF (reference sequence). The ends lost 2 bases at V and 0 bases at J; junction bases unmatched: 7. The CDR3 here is CATSRSGGSLAKNIQYF. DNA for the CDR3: TGTGCCACCAGCAGATCGGGGGGAAGCCTAGCCAAAAACATTCAGTACTTC.

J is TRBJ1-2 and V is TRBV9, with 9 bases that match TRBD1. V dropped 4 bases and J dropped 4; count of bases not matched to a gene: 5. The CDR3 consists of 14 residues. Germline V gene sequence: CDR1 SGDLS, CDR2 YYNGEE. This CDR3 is CASSREGQGYGYTF. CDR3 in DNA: TGTGCCAGCAGCCGTGAGGGACAGGGCTATGGCTACACCTTC. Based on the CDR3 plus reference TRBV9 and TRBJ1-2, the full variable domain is DSGVTQTPKHLITATGQRVTLRCSPRSGDLSVYWYQQSLDQGLQFLIQYYNGEERAKGNILERFSAQQFPDLHSELNLSSLELGDSALYFCASSREGQGYGYTFGSGTRLTVV.

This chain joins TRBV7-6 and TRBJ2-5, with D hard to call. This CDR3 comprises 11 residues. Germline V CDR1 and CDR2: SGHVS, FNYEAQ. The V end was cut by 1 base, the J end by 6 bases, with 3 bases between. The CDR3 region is CASSLGKTQYF. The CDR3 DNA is TGTGCCAGCAGCTTAGGGAAGACCCAGTACTTC.